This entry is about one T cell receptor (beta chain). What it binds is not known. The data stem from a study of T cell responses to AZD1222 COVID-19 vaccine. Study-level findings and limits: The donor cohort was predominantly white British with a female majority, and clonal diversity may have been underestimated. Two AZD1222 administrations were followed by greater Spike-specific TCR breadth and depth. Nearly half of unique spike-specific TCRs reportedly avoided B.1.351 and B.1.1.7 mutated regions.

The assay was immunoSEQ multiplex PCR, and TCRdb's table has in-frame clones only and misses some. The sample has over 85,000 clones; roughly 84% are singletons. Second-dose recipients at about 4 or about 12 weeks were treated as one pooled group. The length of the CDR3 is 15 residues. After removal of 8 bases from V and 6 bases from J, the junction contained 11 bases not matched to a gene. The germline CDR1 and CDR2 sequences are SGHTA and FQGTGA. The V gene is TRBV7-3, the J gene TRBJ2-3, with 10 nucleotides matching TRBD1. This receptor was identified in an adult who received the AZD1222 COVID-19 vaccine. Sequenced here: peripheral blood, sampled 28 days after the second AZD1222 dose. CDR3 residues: CASRLRDRGSDTQYF. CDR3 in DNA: TGTGCCAGCCGACTCCGGGACAGGGGATCGGATACGCAGTATTTT.